This TCR beta chain was sequenced in a study of beta chain features in type 1 diabetes. General study findings and limits: TCRB CDR3s were moderately but significantly shorter in Type 1 diabetes patients in all four CD4+ subsets.

Since all of the isolated RNA was reverse transcribed, expressed TCRB transcripts were what got sequenced. Method: immunoSEQ multiplex PCR; TCRdb's copy keeps in-frame clones and lacks some. The table includes under 300,000 clones, approximately 14% detected once. As to this clone: Its specificity is unknown.

Averaging about 116 mL, one heparinised blood draw was given by each donor. Sequencing input: naive CD4+ T cells from blood. The TCR comes from a man younger than 45 with type 1 diabetes.

CDR3 DNA: TGCGCCAGACCTAGCGGGGGGGGAGATACGCAGTATTTT. The encoded protein is CARPSGGGDTQYF. The chain is built from TRBV5-1 and TRBJ2-3; 12 positions match TRBD2. V was clipped by 8 bases and J by 5 bases; unmatched bases: 3. Germline CDR1 is SGHRS and CDR2 is YFSETQ. The CDR3 is made up of 13 amino acids.